The entry below gives a single T cell receptor beta chain sequence along with its context. TCRdb keeps only in-frame clones here, not all; method: immunoSEQ multiplex PCR. The sample includes 100,000 to 150,000 clones, approximately 92% of them seen just once. Germline V CDR1 and CDR2: MGHRA, YSYEKL. The CDR3 is made up of 16 amino acids. Trimming at V came to 0 bases and at J to 6 bases, leaving 6 bases not matched to a gene. This specimen belongs to a study of control samples from healthy donors and cancer patients. The specimen was blood. The chain combines TRBV4-1 with TRBJ2-1; 9 bases fit TRBD2. This receptor was taken from a man younger than 30 in good health. CDR3 amino acids: CASSQDPSGAINEQFF. The CDR3 DNA is TGCGCCAGCAGCCAAGATCCTAGCGGGGCCATCAATGAGCAGTTCTTC.